This T cell receptor beta chain was identified in a study of blood T cell repertoires in COVID-19 (dated by TCRdb to 2019 to 2021). Background for the entire study: Samples from collaborators originated in the United States, Italy and Spain and spanned both the acute and convalescent phases of COVID-19. The prospective study material was composed of cDNA or gDNA derived from T cells, B-cell-depleted T cells, or PBMCs. The dataset comprised deeply sampled blood TCRbeta repertoires from subjects exposed to, actively infected with, or recovered from COVID-19. The repertoires were released in a freely available public database intended as a resource for research on the immune response to SARS-CoV-2. The samples were drawn from two sources: the first 160 participants of the ongoing ImmuneRACE study, and about 1,300 subjects contributed by 6 global collaborators. Sample metadata almost always included a de-identified subject ID, COVID-19 status, age in years and sex. HLA class I and class II types, where available, came from metadata supplied by the sample provider rather than from assay-based typing.

Samples from volunteer blood donors who had recovered from COVID-19 were contributed by a second Seattle source. Collaborating institutions collected whole blood in K2EDTA tubes following their own protocols. For TCRbeta analysis, collaborators shipped samples as frozen whole blood, isolated PBMCs, or DNA extracted from either of those sample types. TCRbeta CDR3 regions were amplified from genomic DNA using the immunoSEQ Assay, a bias-controlled multiplex PCR. As for the original processing: Nucleated cell counts per sample were estimated from amplification of reference gene primers within the assay. Sequence reads were collapsed and filtered to measure the absolute abundance of every unique TCRbeta CDR3 rearrangement. For each sample, productive Simpson clonality was calculated as the square root of Simpson's diversity index over productive rearrangements. In its TCRdb copy, this immuneACCESS table keeps in-frame sequences only and misses some clones. Where compared with another copy, unresolved V genes explain less than half of these, and the others have no known cause. That table gives V, J and clone size, and the DNA gave D and trimming. This sample gives a few hundred thousand clones in total; about 86% of them show up just once. The top ten clones comprise roughly 6.2% of the sample.

The CDR3 contains 13 residues, cysteine and phenylalanine counted. Kept here is only the CDR3 DNA, which spans 39 bases and is read in frame from base 1. CDR1 and CDR2 are read off the germline V gene as SNHLY and FYNNEI. V is clipped by 9 bases and J by 0 bases, and the sequence between their germline boundaries is 9 bases long. As concerns this clone: Its specific antigen is unknown. Per-base qualities were not stored, and no clone one base away is much larger.

Paper-wide results and their limitations: The quantity of clinical and demographic metadata differed by source and by participant and was supplied without curation.

The sequence was obtained from a man in his sixties who had recovered from COVID-19. The rearrangement joined TRBV2 to TRBJ2-4, with TRBD1 perhaps the D gene, on 5 matching bases. Material for sequencing was peripheral blood. The CDR3 protein sequence reads: CARTGVAKNIQYF. The nucleotide sequence reads TGTGCCAGAACAGGAGTAGCCAAAAACATTCAGTACTTC.